These 23 T cell receptor beta chains were all obtained from the same sample, sequenced in a study of cytomegalovirus exposure and HLA in healthy donors. The study ran its PCR with 60 Vbeta and 13 Jbeta primers. Clones were read by immunoSEQ multiplex PCR, and TCRdb kept only the in-frame ones, dropping some. The repertoire holds under 95,000 clones, with approximately 80% as singletons. The source material was PBMCs. The receptors were sampled from a man under 40 in good health and CMV-seropositive.

The V call is TRBV28, the J call TRBJ2-7; TRBD1 agrees at 7 bases. CDR1 and CDR2 from the germline V gene are MDHEN and SYDVKM. V shed 6 bases, J shed 0 bases, and the junction held 11 bases outside the gene matches. This CDR3 has 16 residues. CDR3 nucleotide sequence: TGTGCCAGCAGCCTCGACCCGACAGGGATCTCCTACGAGCAGTACTTC. Amino acids: CASSLDPTGISYEQYF. The variable domain in full, completed from reference TRBV28 and TRBJ2-7, reads DVKVTQSSRYLVKRTGEKVFLECVQDMDHENMFWYRQDPGLGLRLIYFSYDVKMKEKGDIPEGYSVSREKKERFSLILESASTNQTSMYLCASSLDPTGISYEQYFGPGTRLTVT.

The chain couples TRBV5-4 to TRBJ2-2; weak D call: TRBD1 (6 bases). Germline CDR1 SGHNT, CDR2 YYREEE (reference sequence). The CDR3 runs 15 residues. V was pared by 0 bases and J by 2 bases, with 8 bases between. The CDR3 region has the DNA TGTGCCAGCAGCTTGGGACAGGTTAACACCGGGGAGCTGTTTTTT. It encodes CASSLGQVNTGELFF. Filled out from reference TRBV5-4 and TRBJ2-2, the complete variable domain reads ETGVTQSPTHLIKTRGQQVTLRCSSQSGHNTVSWYQQALGQGPQFIFQYYREEENGRGNFPPRFSGLQFPNYSSELNVNALELDDSALYLCASSLGQVNTGELFFGEGSRLTVL.

The CDR3 sequence: CASRRLAGVDVGTDTQYF. In DNA form, the CDR3 reads TGTGCCAGCAGGCGGCTAGCGGGAGTGGACGTGGGCACAGATACGCAGTATTTT. The chain uses TRBV7-9 and TRBJ2-3; 10 positions match TRBD2. In germline, CDR1 is SEHNR, CDR2 FQNEAQ (reference sequence). CDR3 length: 18 amino acids. The V segment lost 6 bases and the J segment 1 base; nucleotides outside the gene matches: 13.

The chain uses TRBV5-1 and TRBJ2-5; 14 bases line up with TRBD2. Trimming removed 0 bases from V and 1 base from J; junction bases left unmatched: 11. CDR1 and CDR2 from the germline V gene are SGHRS and YFSETQ. CDR3 size: 20 residues. CDR3 region: CASSLAGTGTSGGRQETQYF. The CDR3 bases are TGCGCCAGCAGCTTGGCGGGGACTGGGACTAGCGGGGGCCGCCAAGAGACCCAGTACTTC.

V is TRBV5-1 and J is TRBJ1-2; 8 positions match TRBD1. V lost 5 bases, J lost 8 bases, and 5 bases stayed unmatched. Germline CDR1 SGHRS, CDR2 YFSETQ. The CDR3 extends over 12 amino acids. The CDR3 region is CASSPDRAGYTF. In DNA, the CDR3 is TGCGCCAGCAGTCCGGACAGGGCCGGCTACACCTTC.

The gene calls are TRBV2 and TRBJ1-1; tentatively, D is TRBD1 (5 bases). This CDR3 contains 15 residues. V was pared by 7 bases and J by 5 bases, with 20 bases between. Per the germline V gene, CDR1 is SNHLY and CDR2 is FYNNEI. In nucleotides, the CDR3 is TGTGCCAGCACCCCGAGGACCGCGGCAGGGACTGAAGCTTTCTTT. Translating gives CASTPRTAAGTEAFF. Complete variable domain (other parts from reference TRBV2 and TRBJ1-1): EPEVTQTPSHQVTQMGQEVILRCVPISNHLYFYWYRQILGQKVEFLVSFYNNEISEKSEIFDDQFSVERPDGSNFTLKIRSTKLEDSAMYFCASTPRTAAGTEAFFGQGTRLTVV.

J is TRBJ2-5 and V is TRBV6-5, with 7 bases that match TRBD1. V lost 3 bases and J lost 3; bases outside the gene matches: 1. Germline V gene sequence: CDR1 MNHEY, CDR2 SVGAGI. This CDR3 comprises 13 residues. The CDR3 loop reads CASSYGTEETQYF. The CDR3 DNA follows: TGTGCCAGCAGTTATGGGACAGAAGAGACCCAGTACTTC.

This chain joins TRBV30 and TRBJ1-1; 7 nucleotides line up with TRBD1. Trimming took 3 bases from V and 3 from J; bases not matched to a gene: 4. Germline V CDR1 and CDR2: GTSNPN, SVGIG (reference sequence). The CDR3 contains 13 residues. For the CDR3, the DNA is TGTGCCTGGAGGGCAGACAGGGACACTGAAGCTTTCTTT. This translates into CAWRADRDTEAFF.

The rearrangement joins TRBV30 to TRBJ2-7; D perhaps matches TRBD2 (5 bases). This CDR3 region has 15 residues. The germline V gene encodes CDR1 GTSNPN and CDR2 SVGIG (reference sequence). Deletions cut 6 bases from V and 7 bases from J, with 25 bases between. The CDR3 loop reads CACTTGGAITREQYF. CDR3 nucleotide sequence: TGTGCCTGTACCACCGGAGGAGCTATAACACGGGAGCAGTACTTC.

The V and J genes are TRBV15 and TRBJ2-1, with D possibly TRBD1 on 6 matching bases. The V gene lost 3 bases and the J gene lost 7 bases, with 13 bases spanning the gap. The CDR3 length is 14 residues. Germline assignment: CDR1 LNHNV and CDR2 YYDKDF (reference sequence). In DNA form, the CDR3 reads TGTGCCACCAGCAGGGACAGCTATTTGAATGAGCAGTTCTTC. It encodes CATSRDSYLNEQFF.

The chain couples TRBV7-3 to TRBJ2-3; D gene ambiguous. Trimming shortened V by 2 bases and J by 4 bases, and 4 bases separated the two germline ends. The V gene's germline CDR1 is SGHTA and CDR2 FQGTGA. CDR3 length: 12 amino acids. The CDR3 loop reads CASSLVSDTQYF. Here the CDR3 DNA reads TGTGCCAGCAGCTTAGTCTCAGATACGCAGTATTTT.

The V call is TRBV2, the J call TRBJ2-1; 7 positions agree with TRBD2. V gave up 7 bases and J gave up 6 bases; unmatched junction bases: 9. The V gene's germline CDR1 is SNHLY and CDR2 FYNNEI. CDR3 length equals 14 residues. CDR3 in amino acids: CASKVGGPPNEQFF. The CDR3 DNA reads as TGTGCCAGCAAGGTGGGAGGGCCCCCCAATGAGCAGTTCTTC.

The J gene is TRBJ1-4, the V gene TRBV5-4; weak D call: TRBD1 (5 bases). The CDR3 runs 15 residues. Germline loops: CDR1 SGHNT, CDR2 YYREEE (reference sequence). V lost 4 bases to trimming and J lost 7 bases, with 17 bases between them. The CDR3 DNA follows: TGTGCCAGCAGCCCCTACCAGGGTTCTGGTGAAAAACTGTTTTTT. Protein: CASSPYQGSGEKLFF. Full variable domain (outside the CDR3, taken from reference TRBV5-4 and TRBJ1-4): ETGVTQSPTHLIKTRGQQVTLRCSSQSGHNTVSWYQQALGQGPQFIFQYYREEENGRGNFPPRFSGLQFPNYSSELNVNALELDDSALYLCASSPYQGSGEKLFFGSGTQLSVL.

The chain joins TRBV28 to TRBJ1-5; D remains ambiguous. Germline CDR1 MDHEN, CDR2 SYDVKM. The length of the CDR3 is 14 residues. Trimming stripped 7 bases from V and 4 bases from J, with 14 bases between. The CDR3, as DNA: TGTGCCAGCACTCTGCCGTCCCGGAATCAGCCCCAGCATTTT. Translating gives CASTLPSRNQPQHF.

The chain uses TRBV6-5 and TRBJ2-7; 7 positions agree with TRBD2. The CDR3 spans 14 residues. V shed 2 bases, J shed 3 bases, and the junction held 4 bases outside the gene matches. Germline V gene data show CDR1 as MNHEY and CDR2 as SVGAGI. Here the CDR3 DNA reads TGTGCCAGCAGTTACAGCGGGACGATCTACGAGCAGTACTTC. Translating it yields CASSYSGTIYEQYF.

This clone was counted once. The genes are TRBV5-1 and TRBJ1-3; no definite D call. Germline V CDR1 and CDR2: SGHRS, YFSETQ. The CDR3 is 14 residues long. Trimming left V 0 bases short and J 4 bases short, with 8 bases between. CDR3 region: CASSLDFSGNTIYF. CDR3 sequence (DNA): TGCGCCAGCAGCTTGGACTTCTCCGGAAACACCATATATTTT.

This clone has a handful of counts. The chain is built from TRBV5-1 and TRBJ2-1; TRBD1 agrees at 7 bases. Looked up from germline, CDR1 is SGHRS and CDR2 is YFSETQ. The CDR3 has 15 residues. Losses at the gene ends were 0 bases for V and 5 bases for J; bases not matched to a gene: 5. CDR3 coding DNA: TGCGCCAGCAGCTTGGTTCAGGGGGTGAACAATGAGCAGTTCTTC. It translates to CASSLVQGVNNEQFF.

The CDR3 is CASSLPFTVLHF. As DNA, the CDR3 is TGTGCCAGCAGTTTACCGTTTACAGTACTGCATTTT. V usage is TRBV28 and J usage is TRBJ1-5; D is undetermined. The CDR3 consists of 12 residues. The V end was cut by 2 bases, the J end by 15 bases, with 14 bases between. Germline CDR1 MDHEN, CDR2 SYDVKM.

This clone showed up just once. The chain recombines TRBV4-3 with TRBJ1-4; the D is unclear. The CDR3 sequence is 19 residues long. V dropped 3 bases and J dropped 3 bases, with 23 bases sitting between them. The germline CDR1 and CDR2 sequences are LGHNA and YSLEER. The CDR3 here is CASSQTFRQATSPNEKLFF. Here the CDR3 DNA reads TGCGCCAGCAGCCAGACCTTTCGGCAGGCGACCTCACCTAATGAAAAACTGTTTTTT.

The chain combines TRBV19 with TRBJ1-1, with D uncertain. The CDR3 runs to 14 residues. V was shortened by 4 bases and J by 4 bases, with 13 bases between the two germline ends. Looked up from germline, CDR1 is LNHDA and CDR2 is SQIVND (reference sequence). CDR3 residues: CASSTQAGSTEAFF. In DNA form, the CDR3 reads TGTGCCAGTAGTACGCAGGCCGGATCCACTGAAGCTTTCTTT.

The CDR3 coding sequence is TGTGCCAGCAGCCAAGATTTACAGTCTAATCAGCCCCAGCATTTT. Its protein is CASSQDLQSNQPQHF. The chain uses TRBV4-2 and TRBJ1-5; D unclear. Trimming left V 0 bases short and J 4 bases short, with 10 bases between. CDR1 is LGHNA and CDR2 is YNFKEQ in the germline V gene. CDR3 length: 15 residues.

The chain joins TRBV28 to TRBJ1-1; D may be TRBD1 (5 bases). Germline values: CDR1 MDHEN, CDR2 SYDVKM. Trimming pared 4 bases from V and 7 bases from J, leaving 13 bases between. The CDR3 has 13 amino acids. The CDR3 DNA reads as TGTGCCAGCAGTTGGGGAGGGACCTATGAAGCTTTCTTT. This gives the protein CASSWGGTYEAFF.

The V and J genes are TRBV11-3 and TRBJ1-1; 9 bases fit TRBD1. The CDR3 loop spans 15 amino acids. Trimming removed 5 bases from V and 5 bases from J; junction bases left unmatched: 9. CDR1 and CDR2 (germline): SGHNT, YENEEA. Here the CDR3 reads CASSAPGTGKTEAFF. In DNA form, the CDR3 reads TGTGCCAGCAGCGCCCCCGGGACAGGGAAGACTGAAGCTTTCTTT.